What follows describes a single TCR beta chain. Its antigen is not yet known. Base qualities are not provided; no much larger clone lies one nucleotide away. TCRbeta CDR3 regions were amplified from genomic DNA by means of the immunoSEQ Assay, a bias-controlled multiplex PCR. Turning to the authors' computational methods: The number of nucleated cells in each sample was estimated from the amplification of reference gene primers within the assay. Sequence reads were collapsed and filtered to measure the absolute abundance of every unique TCRbeta CDR3 rearrangement. Productive Simpson clonality was computed per sample as the square root of Simpson's diversity index over productive rearrangements. Imported from immuneACCESS, the table was reduced by TCRdb to in-frame sequences with V and J called. These copies leave out some clones; in studies compared against another copy, an unresolved V gene accounts for under half, and the cause of the remainder is not known. The V and J calls and clone size come from that table; D and trimming were worked out from the DNA. This sample gives some 100,000 clones in total; over 75% of them show up just once. About 13% of the sample is taken by the ten largest.

Measured from the cysteine to the phenylalanine, the CDR3 is 15 residues long. Only the CDR3 region is kept as DNA, spanning 45 bases read in frame from base 1. The germline V gene (reference sequence) specifies LGHDT as CDR1 and YNNKEL as CDR2. V is pared back by 5 bases and J by 3 bases, with 16 bases lying between the germline termini. These data are taken from a study of blood T cell repertoires in COVID-19 (dated by TCRdb to the early 2020s). Context from the whole study: The collaborator samples originated in the United States, Italy and Spain and spanned the acute and convalescent phases of COVID-19. The prospective study material was composed of cDNA or gDNA derived from T cells, B-cell-depleted T cells, or PBMCs. A freely available public database, intended as a resource for researchers studying the immune response to SARS-CoV-2, is where the repertoires were released. Deeply sampled blood TCRbeta repertoires from subjects exposed to, actively infected with, or recovered from COVID-19 were included in the dataset. The samples were drawn from the first 160 participants of the ongoing ImmuneRACE study and from 1,254 subjects provided by 6 global collaborators. A de-identified subject ID, COVID-19 status, age in years and sex were almost always included in the sample metadata. HLA class I and class II types, where available, came from metadata supplied by the sample provider rather than from assay-based typing. The investigation overall reported the following: The quantity of clinical and demographic metadata differed by source and by participant and was supplied without curation.

Each collaborating institution followed its own protocols to collect whole blood in K2EDTA tubes. For TCRbeta analysis, collaborators shipped samples in one of three forms: frozen whole blood, isolated PBMCs, or DNA extracted from either of those sample types. The source material was peripheral blood. The sequence joins TRBV3-1 (or the pseudogene TRBV3-2) to TRBJ1-2, and the D gene may be TRBD1, 5 bases matching. The sequence was collected from a human donor in a cohort sampled during active COVID-19. This receptor carries the CDR3 CASSSLGTGDYGYTF. The DNA is TGTGCCAGCAGCTCCCTCGGGACGGGAGACTATGGCTACACCTTC.